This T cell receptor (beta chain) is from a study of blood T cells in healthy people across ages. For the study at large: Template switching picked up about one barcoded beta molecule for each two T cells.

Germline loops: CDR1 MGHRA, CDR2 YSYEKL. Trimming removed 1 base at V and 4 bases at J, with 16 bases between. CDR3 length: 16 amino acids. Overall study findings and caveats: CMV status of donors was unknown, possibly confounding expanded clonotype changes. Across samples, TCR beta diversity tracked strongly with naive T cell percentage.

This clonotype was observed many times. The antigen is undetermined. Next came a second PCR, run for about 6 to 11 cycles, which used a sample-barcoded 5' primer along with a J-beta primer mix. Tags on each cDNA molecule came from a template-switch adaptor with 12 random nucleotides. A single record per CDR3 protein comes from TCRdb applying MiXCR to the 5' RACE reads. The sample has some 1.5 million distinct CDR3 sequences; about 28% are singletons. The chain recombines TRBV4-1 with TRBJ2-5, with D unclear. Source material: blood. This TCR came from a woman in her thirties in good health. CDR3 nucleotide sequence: TGCGCCAGCAGCCAAGTTATACCAAGGTCTGGAGAGACCCAGTACTTC. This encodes CASSQVIPRSGETQYF.